These 21 T cell receptor beta chains were sequenced from one sample in a study of cytomegalovirus exposure and HLA in healthy donors. PCR was performed using 60 Vbeta and 13 Jbeta primers. Profiling relied on immunoSEQ multiplex PCR, and the TCRdb table lists in-frame clones only, not all of them. The table records approximately 150,000 clones, around 72% of them present only once. Sequencing used PBMCs. These receptors were taken from a woman younger than 30 in good health and CMV-seronegative.

This chain links TRBV9 with TRBJ1-1; D not resolved. This CDR3 region has 14 residues. The germline V gene encodes CDR1 SGDLS and CDR2 YYNGEE. V lost 0 bases to trimming and J lost 1 base, with 7 bases between them. The CDR3 loop reads CASSVGLGNTEAFF. CDR3 DNA: TGTGCCAGCAGCGTAGGACTAGGGAACACTGAAGCTTTCTTT.

The gene calls are TRBV2 and TRBJ2-6; 9 nucleotides match TRBD2. The germline CDR1 and CDR2 sequences are SNHLY and FYNNEI. V dropped 0 bases and J dropped 2; count of bases not matched to a gene: 8. The CDR3 consists of 19 residues. The CDR3 spells CASSEAGLAGPAGANVLTF. CDR3 coding DNA: TGTGCCAGCAGTGAAGCGGGGCTAGCGGGACCGGCTGGGGCCAACGTCCTGACTTTC.

This sequence joins TRBV11-2 and TRBJ2-1, with TRBD2 matching 7 bases. V lost 1 base, J lost 2 bases, and 2 bases stayed unmatched. Germline assignment: CDR1 SGHAT and CDR2 FQNNGV. This CDR3 spans 15 amino acids. The CDR3 is CASSLVAGPYNEQFF. CDR3 coding DNA: TGTGCCAGCAGCTTAGTAGCGGGTCCCTACAATGAGCAGTTCTTC.

The chain combines TRBV25-1 with TRBJ2-6; D is uncertain. Deletions cut 6 bases from V and 0 bases from J, with 3 bases between. The CDR3 is 13 amino acids. Germline CDR1 is MGHDK and CDR2 is SYGVNS. The CDR3 region has the DNA TGTGCCAGCAGCGGCTCTGGGGCCAACGTCCTGACTTTC. Translation gives CASSGSGANVLTF.

The chain recombines TRBV5-4 with TRBJ1-2, with D perhaps TRBD1 (6 bases). The CDR3 length is 13 residues. CDR1 and CDR2 (germline): SGHNT, YYREEE (reference sequence). Trimming removed 0 bases at V and 6 bases at J, with 9 bases between. The CDR3 DNA reads as TGTGCCAGCAGCTTGGACAGGGTGAATGGCTACACCTTC. This gives the protein CASSLDRVNGYTF.

This clone was observed a single time. The V and J genes are TRBV2 and TRBJ2-5; possibly TRBD2 for D (6 bases). The CDR3 is made up of 14 amino acids. Between the trimmed V and J ends, which lost 4 bases and 4 bases, there was a span of 13 bases. The V gene's germline CDR1 is SNHLY and CDR2 FYNNEI. The CDR3 coding sequence is TGTGCCAGCAGTGTTGAGGAGGGAGGAGAGACCCAGTACTTC. Protein product: CASSVEEGGETQYF.

The chain combines TRBV4-2 with TRBJ2-1, with TRBD2 identical over 7 bases. In germline, CDR1 is LGHNA, CDR2 YNFKEQ. V shed 3 bases and J 9 bases; nucleotides not matched to a gene: 5. This CDR3 is built from 13 residues. CDR3 in amino acids: CASSQVAGPEQFF. As DNA, the CDR3 is TGTGCCAGCAGCCAGGTAGCGGGTCCTGAGCAGTTCTTC.

V gene TRBV6-5 combines with J gene TRBJ1-2; D perhaps matches TRBD1 (6 bases). This CDR3 has 14 amino acids. CDR1 is MNHEY and CDR2 is SVGAGI in the germline V gene. Trimming pared 5 bases from V and 2 bases from J, leaving 12 bases between. As DNA, the CDR3 is TGTGCCAGCAGTCGACTCACAGGGAACTATGGCTACACCTTC. It translates to CASSRLTGNYGYTF.

This chain uses TRBV7-9 with TRBJ1-1; 7 positions agree with TRBD1. CDR3 length equals 15 residues. The germline V gene encodes CDR1 SEHNR and CDR2 FQNEAQ (reference sequence). V shed 1 base and J 4 bases; nucleotides not matched to a gene: 6. For the CDR3, the DNA is TGTGCCAGCAGCTTAGATTTGGCAGGGGGCACTGAAGCTTTCTTT. Amino acid sequence: CASSLDLAGGTEAFF.

The chain uses TRBV12-2 and TRBJ1-2; TRBD1, the table's D call, lacks a check against the DNA. TRBV12-2 is reported as a pseudogene. CDR3 size: 16 residues. The CDR3 DNA is TGTGCAAGTCGCCGTATTCCGGGACAGGGTGTTAATGGCTACACCTTC. It translates to CASRRIPGQGVNGYTF.

This clone has a single count. The chain uses TRBV7-8 and TRBJ1-2; the match to TRBD1 covers 7 bases. J gave up 3 bases and V 5 bases, and 12 bases lay outside the gene matches. The CDR3 sequence is 16 residues long. Germline CDR1 and CDR2: SGHVS and FQNEAQ. CDR3 amino acids: CASSPGQTSLYYGYTF. The DNA of the CDR3 is TGTGCCAGCAGCCCGGGACAGACCTCACTATACTATGGCTACACCTTC.

The rearrangement uses TRBV27 and TRBJ1-1; 11 nucleotides agree with TRBD1. V trimming: 6 bases; J trimming: 1 base; junction bases outside the gene matches: 7. The germline CDR1 and CDR2 sequences are MNHEY and SMNVEV (reference sequence). This CDR3 is 16 amino acids long. CDR3 coding DNA: TGTGCCAGCAGGGCGGGGACAGGGGGTGAGAACACTGAAGCTTTCTTT. Its translation is CASRAGTGGENTEAFF.

V is TRBV6-6 and J is TRBJ2-7, with 8 bases matching TRBD2. The CDR3 is 15 residues long. The trim removed 4 bases at V and 1 base at J, leaving 6 bases unmatched. The germline V gene encodes CDR1 MNHNY and CDR2 SVGAGI (reference sequence). The CDR3 DNA is TGTGCCAGCAGTTCCAGCGGGAGTTGGTCCTACGAGCAGTACTTC. This gives the protein CASSSSGSWSYEQYF.

This chain links TRBV5-6 with TRBJ2-2, with 11 nucleotides matching TRBD2. This CDR3 has 16 amino acids. V trimming: 2 bases; J trimming: 3 bases; junction bases outside the gene matches: 3. Germline loops: CDR1 SGHDT, CDR2 YYEEEE. CDR3 in amino acids: CASSLLLAGDTGELFF. In nucleotides, the CDR3 is TGTGCCAGCAGCTTATTACTAGCGGGGGACACCGGGGAGCTGTTTTTT.

This clone was counted between two and nine times. This rearrangement joins TRBV5-1 to TRBJ1-1, with D possibly TRBD1 on 6 matching bases. Between the trimmed V and J ends, which lost 0 bases and 5 bases, there was a span of 11 bases. This CDR3 has 14 amino acids. Germline assignment: CDR1 SGHRS and CDR2 YFSETQ. CDR3 sequence reads: CASSLVQGYTEAFF. Here the CDR3 DNA reads TGCGCCAGCAGCTTGGTCCAGGGGTATACTGAAGCTTTCTTT.

This chain joins TRBV6-1 and TRBJ2-3; 8 bases are shared with TRBD2. Germline V gene lookup returns CDR1 MNHNS and CDR2 SASEGT. There are 13 residues in the CDR3. The J segment lost 8 bases and the V segment lost 8 bases, leaving 9 bases of the junction unmatched. The CDR3 coding sequence is TGTGCCAGCGGGGGGACTAGGACTGGTACGCAGTATTTT. Amino acids: CASGGTRTGTQYF.

The chain recombines TRBV30 with TRBJ1-2; D is unresolved. Germline CDR1 GTSNPN, CDR2 SVGIG (reference sequence). This CDR3 is 14 amino acids long. Deletions cut 0 bases from V and 8 bases from J, with 16 bases between. The chain's CDR3 is CAWSVSVEIWGYTF. Here the CDR3 DNA reads TGTGCCTGGAGTGTGTCGGTGGAGATATGGGGCTACACCTTC.

This chain links TRBV7-9 with TRBJ2-5; a possible D gene is TRBD1 (5 bases). Germline values: CDR1 SEHNR, CDR2 FQNEAQ (reference sequence). CDR3 length: 14 residues. The V gene lost 2 bases and the J gene lost 0 bases, with 7 bases spanning the gap. The CDR3 reads CASSLIRDQETQYF. For the CDR3, the DNA is TGTGCCAGCAGCTTAATCAGGGACCAAGAGACCCAGTACTTC.

The chain joins TRBV12-5 to TRBJ2-1; TRBD2 agrees at 8 bases. Germline V lookup: CDR1 LGHNT, CDR2 FRNRAP. Unmatched junction bases numbered 17, after V lost 0 bases and J lost 4 bases. This CDR3 comprises 20 residues. CDR3 in DNA: TGTGCTAGTGGTTTGGTACAGAAGGGGACGGCTAGCGGGTATTACAATGAGCAGTTCTTC. It yields the protein CASGLVQKGTASGYYNEQFF. The whole variable domain, remainder taken from reference TRBV12-5 and TRBJ2-1, is DARVTQTPRHKVTEMGQEVTMRCQPILGHNTVFWYRQTMMQGLELLAYFRNRAPLDDSGMPKDRFSAEMPDATLATLKIQPSEPRDSAVYFCASGLVQKGTASGYYNEQFFGPGTRLTVL.

The chain uses TRBV6-5 and TRBJ1-2; D might be TRBD1 (6 bases). CDR1 and CDR2 (germline): MNHEY, SVGAGI. The CDR3 runs to 14 residues. Trimming took 5 bases from V and 5 from J, leaving 15 bases between them. The CDR3 DNA reads as TGTGCCAGCAGTCACGCAGGGGCCGGTTATGGCTACACCTTC. Its translation: CASSHAGAGYGYTF.

The rearrangement uses TRBV7-9 and TRBJ2-1; a possible D gene is TRBD1 (5 bases). Per germline, CDR1 SEHNR and CDR2 FQNEAQ (reference sequence). The CDR3 loop spans 17 amino acids. The V gene lost 1 base and the J gene lost 8 bases, with 21 bases spanning the gap. CDR3: CASSLGVGATTPDEQFF. CDR3 DNA: TGTGCCAGCAGCTTAGGGGTAGGGGCGACGACCCCCGATGAGCAGTTCTTC.